The clone carrying this T cell receptor beta chain has a handful of counts. The sample contains more than one DNA sequence encoding this CDR3. The sample comes from a study of shared clonotypes between healthy human individuals. CDR3 size: 14 residues. Germline V gene sequence: CDR1 SGHNT, CDR2 YYREEE (reference sequence). Trimming cost V 4 bases and J 7 bases; bases outside gene matches: 5. Every one of the donors was a Caucasian adult that lived in Nashville, Tennessee. Sequencing used immunoSEQ multiplex PCR; TCRdb keeps in-frame clones, though not all of them. This sample has millions of clones, with around 90% found just once.

The TCR originated in a man younger than 30 in good health. The source material was naive CD4+ T cells sorted from blood. Subset specified: CD45RA+ positively selected. The chain joins TRBV5-4 to TRBJ1-6; 7 nucleotides agree with TRBD1. CDR3 region: CASSPGQDNSPLHF. The CDR3 DNA reads as TGTGCCAGCAGCCCAGGACAGGACAATTCACCCCTCCACTTT.